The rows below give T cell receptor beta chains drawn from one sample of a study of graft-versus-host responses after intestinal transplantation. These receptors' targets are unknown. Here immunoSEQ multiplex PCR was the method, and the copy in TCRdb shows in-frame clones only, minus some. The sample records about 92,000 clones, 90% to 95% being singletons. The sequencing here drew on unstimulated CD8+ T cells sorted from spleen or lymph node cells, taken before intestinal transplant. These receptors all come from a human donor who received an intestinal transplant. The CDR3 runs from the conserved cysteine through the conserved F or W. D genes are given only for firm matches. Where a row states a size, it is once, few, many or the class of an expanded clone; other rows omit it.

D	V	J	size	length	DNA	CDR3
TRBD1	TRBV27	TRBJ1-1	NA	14	TGTGCCAGCAGTCCCTCGGCAGGGGGCACTGAAGCTTTCTTT	CASSPSAGGTEAFF
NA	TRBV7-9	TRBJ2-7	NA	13	TGTGCCAGCAGCTCACAGGGTTTCTACGAGCAGTACTTC	CASSSQGFYEQYF
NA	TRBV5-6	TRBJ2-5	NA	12	TGTGCCAGCAGCGCGGGGGCAAAGACCCAGTACTTC	CASSAGAKTQYF
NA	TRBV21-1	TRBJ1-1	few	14	TGTGCCAGCAGCAAAGGGACAGGGAACACTGAAGCTTTCTTT	CASSKGTGNTEAFF
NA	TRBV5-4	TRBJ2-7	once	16	TGTGCCAGCAGCTTGGCCCATGACAGCCACTCCTACGAGCAGTACTTC	CASSLAHDSHSYEQYF
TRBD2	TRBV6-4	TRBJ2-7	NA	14	TGTGCCAGCAGTGACGGACTAGCGGGATCCGAGCAGTACTTC	CASSDGLAGSEQYF
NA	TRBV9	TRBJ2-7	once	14	TGTGCCAGCAGCGTAGGAGCTAGTTCTTACGAGCAGTACTTC	CASSVGASSYEQYF
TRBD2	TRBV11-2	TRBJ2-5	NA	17	TGTGCCAGCAGCTTATTCCGACTAGCGGGAAGAGGAGAGACCCAGTACTTC	CASSLFRLAGRGETQYF
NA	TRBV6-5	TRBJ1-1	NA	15	TGTGCCAGCAGTTACTCGCCAGGTTTGAACACTGAAGCTTTCTTT	CASSYSPGLNTEAFF
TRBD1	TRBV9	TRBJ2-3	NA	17	TGTGCCAGCAGCGTAGAAGGGGGCGCGGTACTCGAAGATACGCAGTATTTT	CASSVEGGAVLEDTQYF
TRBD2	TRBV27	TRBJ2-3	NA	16	TGTGCCAGCAGTGATCAGACGGGACTAGACACAGATACGCAGTATTTT	CASSDQTGLDTDTQYF
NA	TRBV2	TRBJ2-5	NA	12	TGTGCCAGCAGTGATCCGGAGTGGACCCAGTACTTC	CASSDPEWTQYF
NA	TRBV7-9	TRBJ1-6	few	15	TGTGCCAGCAGCTCTGAGGGGGAGCTGGCTACACCCCTCCACTTT	CASSSEGELATPLHF
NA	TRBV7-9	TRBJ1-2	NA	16	TGTGCCAGCAGCTTTCCCCTCCCCGCCGTCCCCTATGGCTACACCTTC	CASSFPLPAVPYGYTF
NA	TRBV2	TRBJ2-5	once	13	TGTGCCAGCAGTGATGAGGGTTGGGAGACCCAGTACTTC	CASSDEGWETQYF
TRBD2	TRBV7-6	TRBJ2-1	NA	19	TGTGCCAGCAGCTTAGAGTTTTCTAGCGGGCGGGAGGCCTACAATGAGCAGTTCTTC	CASSLEFSSGREAYNEQFF
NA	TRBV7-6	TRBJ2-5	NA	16	TGTGCCAGCAGCTCAAACGGACCAGGTCCAGCAGAGACCCAGTACTTC	CASSSNGPGPAETQYF
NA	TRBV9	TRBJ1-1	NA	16	TGTGCCAGCAGCTCCAACGTACGGGGTAGCAACACTGAAGCTTTCTTT	CASSSNVRGSNTEAFF
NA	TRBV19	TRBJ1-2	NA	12	TGTGCCGCCACTAGCGGTAACTATGGCTACACCTTC	CAATSGNYGYTF
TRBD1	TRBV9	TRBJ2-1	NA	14	TGTGCCAGCAGCGTAGGTGGACAGGGCAATGAGCAGTTCTTC	CASSVGGQGNEQFF
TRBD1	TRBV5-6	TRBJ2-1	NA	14	TGTGCCAGCAGCGCGGACAGGAACTACAATGAGCAGTTCTTC	CASSADRNYNEQFF
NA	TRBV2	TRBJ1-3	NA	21	TGTGCCAGCAGATTCCGCTTTGAGGGGGTGGTGAATTATAATCCTGGAAACACCATATATTTT	CASRFRFEGVVNYNPGNTIYF
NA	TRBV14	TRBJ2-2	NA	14	TGTGCCAGCAGCCATGACGGGACAAACCGGGGAGCTGTTTTT	CASSHDGTNRGAVF